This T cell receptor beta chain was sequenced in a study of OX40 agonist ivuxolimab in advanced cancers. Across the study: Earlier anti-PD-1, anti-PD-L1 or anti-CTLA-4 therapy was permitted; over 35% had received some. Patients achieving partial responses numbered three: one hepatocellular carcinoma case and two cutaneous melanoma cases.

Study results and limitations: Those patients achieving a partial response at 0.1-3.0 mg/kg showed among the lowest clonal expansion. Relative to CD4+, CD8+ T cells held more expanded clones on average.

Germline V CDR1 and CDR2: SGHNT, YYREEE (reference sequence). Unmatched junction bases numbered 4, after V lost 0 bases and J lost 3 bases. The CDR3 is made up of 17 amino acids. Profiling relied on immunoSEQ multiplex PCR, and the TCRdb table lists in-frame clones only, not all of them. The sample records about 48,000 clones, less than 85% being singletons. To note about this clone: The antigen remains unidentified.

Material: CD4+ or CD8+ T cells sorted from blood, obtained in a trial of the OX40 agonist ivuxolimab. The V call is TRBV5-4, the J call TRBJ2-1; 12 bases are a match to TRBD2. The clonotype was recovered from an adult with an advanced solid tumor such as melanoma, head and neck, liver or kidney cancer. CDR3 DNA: TGTGCCAGCAGCTTGGGACTAGCGGGAGTCGTCTACAATGAGCAGTTCTTC. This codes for CASSLGLAGVVYNEQFF.